This T cell receptor (beta chain) stems from a study of OX40 agonist ivuxolimab in advanced cancers. In the study overall: Ivuxolimab was an agonistic, fully human IgG2 monoclonal antibody directed against OX40 (CD134), a costimulatory receptor. Intravenous ivuxolimab was administered to patients every 2 weeks at six dose levels: 0.01, 0.1, 0.3, 1.5, 3 and 10 mg/kg. Of the approximately 50 patients in dose escalation, about 20 had hepatocellular carcinoma, around 15 had melanoma, 9 had renal cell carcinoma and 9 had head and neck cancer. In the dose-escalation cohort, around four fifths of patients were male, and the mean age was approximately 60 years with a range of roughly 23 to 79. Prior anti-PD-1, anti-PD-L1 or anti-CTLA-4 therapy was permitted, and about two fifths of dose-escalation patients had received checkpoint inhibitors. Three dose-escalation patients achieved partial responses, one with hepatocellular carcinoma and two with cutaneous melanoma. The point of sequencing TCRbeta in the periphery was to test whether ivuxolimab changed TCR sequence diversity and drove clonal T-cell expansion. The paper reports the monotherapy dose-escalation portion (N of about 52 patients) of the phase I ivuxolimab trial.

Its CDR3 holds 11 amino acids, cysteine through phenylalanine. This entry keeps only the CDR3 DNA: 33 bases, framed from base 1. V lost 5 bases and J lost 9 bases; the stretch between them is 10 bases long. In the germline V gene, CDR1 corresponds to SGHTA and CDR2 to FQGNSA. To note about this clone: There is no known antigen for this receptor. Base quality data are lacking; no much larger clone is found one base away.

To sequence the TCRbeta CDR3 region, genomic DNA was isolated from the sorted cells. TCRbeta CDR3 regions were sequenced using the immunoSEQ Assay. This immuneACCESS table, as held by TCRdb, lists in-frame sequences with V and J called but not all clones. Of the missing ones, under half trace to an unresolved V gene in checked studies; the others have no known cause. The sample records around 61,000 clones, roughly 80% of which are singletons. 5% of the sample belongs to the ten largest clones. Patients with autoimmune disease history or receiving systemic immunosuppression were excluded from the trial. Peripheral blood for TCR sequencing was drawn from every dose cohort at baseline, at cycle 4 day 1 and at cycle 7 day 1. The samples were taken from a phase I, first-in-human, multicenter, open-label dose-escalation trial of ivuxolimab. Adults with locally advanced or metastatic melanoma, renal cell, hepatocellular, or head and neck squamous cell carcinoma were enrolled in the trial. Before TCR sequencing, CD4+ T cells and CD8+ T cells from peripheral blood were sorted into separate populations.

Points the paper makes about the study in general: In partial responders in the 0.1-3.0 mg/kg groups, normalized peripheral clonal expansion was found to be among the lowest, especially among CD8+ T cells. At doses of 0.1 to 3.0 mg/kg, clonal expansion of both CD4+ and CD8+ blood T cells was observed from baseline to week 6. Antigen specificity was not determined for the clonally expanded peripheral T cells. Low levels of normalized T-cell clonal expansion were also shown by some nonresponding patients. After ivuxolimab, more expanded clones were found on average in CD8+ T cells than in CD4+ T cells.

The sequence links TRBV7-2 to TRBJ2-5; the D call could be TRBD1 or TRBD2, with each sharing 5 bases. Material: CD4+ or CD8+ T cells sorted from blood, obtained in a trial of the OX40 agonist ivuxolimab. This TCR came from an adult with an advanced solid tumor such as melanoma, head and neck, liver or kidney cancer. The sequence in DNA is TGTGCCAGCAGCGAGCAGGGAGCCCAGTACTTC. Its product reads: CASSEQGAQYF.